Reported below is one T cell receptor beta chain. The target antigen is unknown. The read comes to an end 3 residues before the CDR3 does, leaving the germline J gene to fill in the end. The germline CDR1 and CDR2 sequences are LNHDA and SQIVND (reference sequence). The length of the CDR3 is 22 residues. The data belong to a study of T cells in women clearing cervical HPV infection. Across the whole study: Cases: HPV16-related CIN3 or worse on histology, a couple of invasive cancers. Cases' blood sampling followed lesion detection by median about 21 weeks (90 to 200).

This table comes from immunoSEQ multiplex PCR, and its TCRdb copy is limited to in-frame clones, with some not included. The listing contains more than 40,000 clones. Points from the study as a whole: Cases carried less TRBV6-7 than controls: 0.11% versus 0.16%.

The sample taken for sequencing was blood buffy coat. The chain recombines TRBV19 with TRBJ1-2, with D possibly being TRBD1 (6 bases). The receptor was derived from a woman aged 18 to 75 with a cervical HPV16 infection that either progressed to CIN3+ or cleared (not recorded which). The covered CDR3 bases are TGTGCAAGTCGCATGGAGGGGGGGCCTCCCAACGGGAAAGCCCGGCCCAACTATGGC. Translation gives CASRMEGGPPNGKARPNYG. The whole CDR3 reads CASRMEGGPPNGKARPNYGYTF.